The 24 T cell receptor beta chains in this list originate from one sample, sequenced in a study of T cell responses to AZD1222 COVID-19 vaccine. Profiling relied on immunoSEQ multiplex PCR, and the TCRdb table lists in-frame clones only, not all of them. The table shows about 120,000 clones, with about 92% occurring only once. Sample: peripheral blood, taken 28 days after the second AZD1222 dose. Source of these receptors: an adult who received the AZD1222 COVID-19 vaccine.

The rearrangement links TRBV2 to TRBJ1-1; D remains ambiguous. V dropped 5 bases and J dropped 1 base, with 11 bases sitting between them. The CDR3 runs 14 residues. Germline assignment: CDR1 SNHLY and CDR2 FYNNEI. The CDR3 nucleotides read TGTGCCAGCAGTTCTACTGGTCGGAACACTGAAGCTTTCTTT. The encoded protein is CASSSTGRNTEAFF.

The CDR3 reads CASSIGSPLHF. CDR3 coding DNA: TGTGCCAGCAGTATTGGCTCCCCCCTCCACTTT. V usage is TRBV6-2 or TRBV6-3 and J usage is TRBJ1-6; no clear D gene. The germline V gene encodes CDR1 MNHEY and CDR2 SVGEGT. Trimming took 5 bases from V and 13 from J, leaving 9 bases between them. The CDR3 contains 11 residues.

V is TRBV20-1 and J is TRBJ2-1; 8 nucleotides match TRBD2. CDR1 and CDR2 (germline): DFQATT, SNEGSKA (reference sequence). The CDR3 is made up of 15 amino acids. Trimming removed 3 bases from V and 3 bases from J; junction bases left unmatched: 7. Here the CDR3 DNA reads TGCAGTGCTAGTTGGCTAGCGGGTATCTACAATGAGCAGTTCTTC. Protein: CSASWLAGIYNEQFF.

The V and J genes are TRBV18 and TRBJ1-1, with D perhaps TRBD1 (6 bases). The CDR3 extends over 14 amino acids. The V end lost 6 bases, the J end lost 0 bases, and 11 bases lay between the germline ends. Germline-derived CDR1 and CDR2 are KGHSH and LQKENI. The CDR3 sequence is CASSEQGLNTEAFF. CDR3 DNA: TGTGCCAGCTCCGAGCAGGGGTTGAACACTGAAGCTTTCTTT.

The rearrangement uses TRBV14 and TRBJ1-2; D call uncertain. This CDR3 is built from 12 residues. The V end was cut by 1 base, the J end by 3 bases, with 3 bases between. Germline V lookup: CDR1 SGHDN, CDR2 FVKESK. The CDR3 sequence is CASSQGDYGYTF. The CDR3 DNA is TGTGCCAGCAGCCAAGGGGACTATGGCTACACCTTC.

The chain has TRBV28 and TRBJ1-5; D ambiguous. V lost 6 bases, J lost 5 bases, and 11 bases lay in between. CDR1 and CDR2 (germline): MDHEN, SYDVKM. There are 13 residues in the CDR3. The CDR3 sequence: CASRPSLYQPQHF. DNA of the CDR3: TGTGCCAGCAGACCCAGCTTGTATCAGCCCCAGCATTTT.

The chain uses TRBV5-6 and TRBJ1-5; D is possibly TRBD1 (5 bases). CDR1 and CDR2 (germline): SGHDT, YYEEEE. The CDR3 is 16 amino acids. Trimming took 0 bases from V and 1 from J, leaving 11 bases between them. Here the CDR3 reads CASSLAGGGSNQPQHF. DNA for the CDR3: TGTGCCAGCAGCTTGGCGGGGGGAGGGAGCAATCAGCCCCAGCATTTT.

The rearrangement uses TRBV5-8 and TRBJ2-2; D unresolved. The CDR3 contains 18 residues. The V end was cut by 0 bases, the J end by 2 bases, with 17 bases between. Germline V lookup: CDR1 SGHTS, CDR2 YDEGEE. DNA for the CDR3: TGTGCCAGCAGCTTGGCCCGTTCCCGGGCCTCAAACACCGGGGAGCTGTTTTTT. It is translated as CASSLARSRASNTGELFF.

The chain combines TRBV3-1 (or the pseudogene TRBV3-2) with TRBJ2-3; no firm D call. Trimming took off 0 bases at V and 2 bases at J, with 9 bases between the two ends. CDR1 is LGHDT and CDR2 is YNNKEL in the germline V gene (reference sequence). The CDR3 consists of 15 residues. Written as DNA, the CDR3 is TGTGCCAGCAGCCAAGATGTTCGCAACACAGATACGCAGTATTTT. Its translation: CASSQDVRNTDTQYF.

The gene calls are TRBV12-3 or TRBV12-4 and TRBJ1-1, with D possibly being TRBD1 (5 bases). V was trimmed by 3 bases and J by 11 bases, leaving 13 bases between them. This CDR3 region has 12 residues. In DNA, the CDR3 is TGTGCCAGCAGTTTGGGGGTGGGGCACGCTTTCTTT. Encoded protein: CASSLGVGHAFF.

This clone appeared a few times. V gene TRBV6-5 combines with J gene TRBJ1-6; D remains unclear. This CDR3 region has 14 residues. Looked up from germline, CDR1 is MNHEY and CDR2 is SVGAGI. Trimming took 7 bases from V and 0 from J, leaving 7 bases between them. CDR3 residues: CASKGDSYNSPLHF. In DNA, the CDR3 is TGTGCCAGCAAGGGAGACTCCTATAATTCACCCCTCCACTTT.

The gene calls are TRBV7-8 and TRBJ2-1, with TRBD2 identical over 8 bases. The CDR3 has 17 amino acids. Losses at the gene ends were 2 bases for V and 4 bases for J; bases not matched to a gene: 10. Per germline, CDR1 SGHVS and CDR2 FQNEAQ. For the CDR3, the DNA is TGTGCCAGCAGCTTATGGGCCCAGCGGGAGCATTACAATGAGCAGTTCTTC. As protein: CASSLWAQREHYNEQFF.

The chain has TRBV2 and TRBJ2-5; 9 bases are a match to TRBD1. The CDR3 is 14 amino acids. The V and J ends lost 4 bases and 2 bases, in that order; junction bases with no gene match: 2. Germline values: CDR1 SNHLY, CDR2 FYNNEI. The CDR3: CASSADRGQETQYF. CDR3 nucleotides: TGTGCCAGCAGTGCTGACAGGGGGCAAGAGACCCAGTACTTC.

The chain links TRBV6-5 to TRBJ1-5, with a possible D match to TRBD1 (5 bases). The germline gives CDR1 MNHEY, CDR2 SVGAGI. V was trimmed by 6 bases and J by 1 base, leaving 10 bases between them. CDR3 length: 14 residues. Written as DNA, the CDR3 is TGTGCCAGCAGACCCGGGGGAAGCAATCAGCCCCAGCATTTT. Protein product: CASRPGGSNQPQHF.

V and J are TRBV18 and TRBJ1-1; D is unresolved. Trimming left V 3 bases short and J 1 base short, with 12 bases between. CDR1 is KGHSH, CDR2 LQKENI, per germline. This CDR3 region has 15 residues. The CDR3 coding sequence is TGTGCCAGCTCACCTCGAGCTTCGGGGAACACTGAAGCTTTCTTT. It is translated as CASSPRASGNTEAFF.

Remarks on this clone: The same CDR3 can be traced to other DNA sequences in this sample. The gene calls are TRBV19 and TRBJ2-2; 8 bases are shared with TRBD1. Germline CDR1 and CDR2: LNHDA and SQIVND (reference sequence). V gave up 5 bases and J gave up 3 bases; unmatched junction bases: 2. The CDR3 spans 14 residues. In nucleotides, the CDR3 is TGTGCCAGTAGTTCAGGGGGCGACACCGGGGAGCTGTTTTTT. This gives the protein CASSSGGDTGELFF.

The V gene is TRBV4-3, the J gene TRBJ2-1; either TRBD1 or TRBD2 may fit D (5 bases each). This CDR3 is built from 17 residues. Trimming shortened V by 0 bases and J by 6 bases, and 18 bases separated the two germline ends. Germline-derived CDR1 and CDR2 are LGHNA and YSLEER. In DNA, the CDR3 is TGCGCCAGCAGCCAAGACGTCGGGGCAGCCCAATGCAATGAGCAGTTCTTC. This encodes CASSQDVGAAQCNEQFF.

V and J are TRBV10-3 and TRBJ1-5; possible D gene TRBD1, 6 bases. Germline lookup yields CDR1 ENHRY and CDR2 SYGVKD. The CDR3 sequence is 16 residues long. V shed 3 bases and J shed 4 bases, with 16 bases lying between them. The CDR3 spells CAISDLFRDTNQPQHF. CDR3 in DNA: TGTGCCATCAGTGATCTCTTCCGGGACACAAATCAGCCCCAGCATTTT.

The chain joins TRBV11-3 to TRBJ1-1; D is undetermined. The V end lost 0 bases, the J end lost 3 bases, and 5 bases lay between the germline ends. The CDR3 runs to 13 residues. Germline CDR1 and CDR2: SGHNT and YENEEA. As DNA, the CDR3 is TGTGCCAGCAGCTTAGATCGGGACACTGAAGCTTTCTTT. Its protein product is CASSLDRDTEAFF.

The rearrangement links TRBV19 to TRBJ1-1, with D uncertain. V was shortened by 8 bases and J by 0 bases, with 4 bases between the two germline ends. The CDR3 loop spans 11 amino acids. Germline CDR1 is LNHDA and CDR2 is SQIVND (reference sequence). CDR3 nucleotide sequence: TGTGCCAGTCAGTTGAACACTGAAGCTTTCTTT. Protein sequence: CASQLNTEAFF.

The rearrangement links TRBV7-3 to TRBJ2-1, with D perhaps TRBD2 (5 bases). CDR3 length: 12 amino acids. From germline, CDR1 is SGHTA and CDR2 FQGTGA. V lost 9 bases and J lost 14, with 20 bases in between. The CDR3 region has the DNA TGTGCCAGTGGGGTTCCGGGAACAGCGGAGTTCTTC. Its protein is CASGVPGTAEFF. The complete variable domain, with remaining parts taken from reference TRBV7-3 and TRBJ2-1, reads GAGVSQTPSNKVTEKGKYVELRCDPISGHTALYWYRQSLGQGPEFLIYFQGTGAADDSGLPNDRFFAVRPEGSVSTLKIQRTERGDSAVYLCASGVPGTAEFFGPGTRLTVL.

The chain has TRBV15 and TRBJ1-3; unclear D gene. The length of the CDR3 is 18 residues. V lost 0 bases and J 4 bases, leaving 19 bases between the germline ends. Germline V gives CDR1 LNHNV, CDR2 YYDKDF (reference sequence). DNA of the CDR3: TGTGCCACCAGCAGAGATCTCCTCTCGGGGTCAGACGGAAACACCATATATTTT. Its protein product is CATSRDLLSGSDGNTIYF.

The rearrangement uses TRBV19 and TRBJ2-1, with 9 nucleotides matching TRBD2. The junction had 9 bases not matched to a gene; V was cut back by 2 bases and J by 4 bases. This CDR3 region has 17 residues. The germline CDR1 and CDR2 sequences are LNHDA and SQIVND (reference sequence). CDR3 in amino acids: CASSIYLAGPVYNEQFF. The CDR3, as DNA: TGTGCCAGTAGTATATACCTAGCGGGGCCCGTTTACAATGAGCAGTTCTTC. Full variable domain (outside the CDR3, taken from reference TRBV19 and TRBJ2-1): DGGITQSPKYLFRKEGQNVTLSCEQNLNHDAMYWYRQDPGQGLRLIYYSQIVNDFQKGDIAEGYSVSREKKESFPLTVTSAQKNPTAFYLCASSIYLAGPVYNEQFFGPGTRLTVL.

CDR3: CASSLRFPPYEQYF. CDR3 DNA sequence: TGTGCCAGCAGCTTAAGGTTCCCTCCCTACGAGCAGTACTTC. The gene calls are TRBV7-9 and TRBJ2-7; D is unclear. Trimming took 2 bases from V and 2 from J, leaving 10 bases between them. There are 14 residues in the CDR3. Germline V gene sequence: CDR1 SEHNR, CDR2 FQNEAQ (reference sequence).